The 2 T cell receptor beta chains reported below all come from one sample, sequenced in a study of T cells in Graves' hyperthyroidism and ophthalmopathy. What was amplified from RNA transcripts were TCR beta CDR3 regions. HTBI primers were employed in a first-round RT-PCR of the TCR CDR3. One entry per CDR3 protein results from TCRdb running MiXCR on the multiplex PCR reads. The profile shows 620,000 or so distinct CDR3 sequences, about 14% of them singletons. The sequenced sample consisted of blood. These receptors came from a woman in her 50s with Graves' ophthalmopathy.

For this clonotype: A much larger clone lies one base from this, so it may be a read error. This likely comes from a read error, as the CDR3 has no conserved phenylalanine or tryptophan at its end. CDR3 protein: CAWMRGSPGNEQFS. CDR3 nucleotides: TGTGCCTGGATGAGGGGCTCACCGGGAAATGAGCAGTTCTCC. The chain uses TRBV30 and TRBJ2-1; perhaps D is TRBD1 or TRBD2 (5 bases each). CDR1 and CDR2 from the germline V gene are GTSNPN and SVGIG (reference sequence). This CDR3 is 14 amino acids long. Trimming stripped 4 bases from V and 7 bases from J, with 17 bases between.

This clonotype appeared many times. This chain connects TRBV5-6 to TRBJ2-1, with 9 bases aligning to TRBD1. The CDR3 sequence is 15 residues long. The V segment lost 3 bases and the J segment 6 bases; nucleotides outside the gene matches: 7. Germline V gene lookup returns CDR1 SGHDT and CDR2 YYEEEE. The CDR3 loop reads CASSYRDRVLNEQFF. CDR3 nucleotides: TGTGCCAGCAGCTACCGGGACAGGGTGCTCAATGAGCAGTTCTTC.